The sequence of this TCR beta chain was determined in a study of post-analysis software for immune sequencing data. Study observations and caveats: Roughly five TRBV segments were more frequent in patients than controls; TRBV5-6, TRBV5-1 and TRBV20-1 belonged to this group. Among multiple sclerosis patients, normalized Chao1 diversity was significantly below that of controls.

Germline values: CDR1 MGHDK, CDR2 SYGVNS. V gave up 8 bases and J gave up 2 bases; unmatched junction bases: 3. The CDR3 totals 12 residues. Unique molecular identifiers were carried by the TCR beta cDNA libraries. TCRdb re-derived calls from the PCR reads in MiXCR, one entry per CDR3 protein. The profile shows more than 500,000 distinct CDR3 sequences, 34% of them singletons. A word on this clonotype: What it binds is not known. Just one base apart from a much larger clone, this may be a read error.

The sequence derives from a girl between 2 and 17 years old with multiple sclerosis. Material: blood. The rearrangement links TRBV25-1 to TRBJ2-7; 7 nucleotides line up with TRBD1. The CDR3 here is CASPGQPYEQYF. The CDR3 bases are TGTGCCAGCCCGGGACAGCCCTACGAGCAGTACTTC.